The clone carrying this T cell receptor beta chain has just one count. Antigen: not known. The sample belongs to a study of shared clonotypes between healthy human individuals. Overall study results and limits: Naive subsets generally had larger estimated richness than memory subsets.

CD45RO-negative, CCR7-selected cells formed the naive CD8 fraction, which excluded terminally differentiated effector memory CD45RA+ cells. There were only Caucasian adults among the donors, and all lived in Nashville, Tennessee. Libraries were prepared by immunoSEQ multiplex PCR; TCRdb keeps only in-frame clonotypes and omits some of them. The sample records about 2 million clones, about 95% being singletons. The clonotype originates from a man aged 18 to 30 in good health. Sequenced sample: naive CD8+ T cells sorted from blood.

CDR3 amino acids: CASSLVYRGKDEQYF. The CDR3 nucleotides read TGTGCCAGCAGTTTAGTGTACAGGGGAAAAGACGAGCAGTACTTC. The chain recombines TRBV27 with TRBJ2-7, with TRBD1 matching 7 bases. Trimming removed 2 bases from V and 5 bases from J; junction bases left unmatched: 9. CDR1 MNHEY and CDR2 SMNVEV come from the germline V gene (reference sequence). CDR3 length: 15 residues.